Listed here are 8 T cell receptor beta chains from one sample, sequenced in a study of T-cell reconstitution after alpha-beta-depleted transplantation in children (TCRdb year 2016). Libraries were built with PCR. The data were produced on an Illumina HiSeq 2500. TCR library preparation used molecular barcoding, with unique molecular identifiers applied to normalize quantification of the TCRbeta repertoire. TCRdb trimmed public reads at Q25 via fastp, called clones via MiXCR and kept in-frame beta chains. Identical CDR3 proteins give one entry, which carries the most common genes and DNA. The sample contains roughly 200,000 distinct CDR3 sequences, 9.5% to 13% of them found a single time. The top ten clones comprise about 28% of the sample. Read against the paper, the sample's treatment or condition label means: allogeneic hematopoietic cell transplantation with graft depleted of TCRalphabeta T cells and CD19 B cells.

This material consisted of PBMCs, taken before TCRalphabeta/CD19-depleted stem cell transplant. Receptor source: a child in the first two years of life with acute myeloid leukemia, due to receive a stem cell transplant.

The rearrangement links TRBV11-2 to TRBJ2-7, with D unresolved. The V end was cut by 1 base, the J end by 0 bases, with 10 bases between. The CDR3 consists of 15 residues. Germline V gene data show CDR1 as SGHAT and CDR2 as FQNNGV. The CDR3, as DNA: TGTGCCAGCAGCTTAGGCCCTTATAGCTCCTACGAGCAGTACTTC. The encoded protein is CASSLGPYSSYEQYF.

A word on this clonotype: A clone one base away is much larger, so this may be a read error. This sequence joins TRBV3-1 and TRBJ2-7; the D gene could be TRBD1 or TRBD2 (5 bases each). CDR3 length: 15 residues. Germline CDR1 LGHDT, CDR2 YNNKEL (reference sequence). The V gene lost 8 bases and the J gene lost 6 bases, with 23 bases spanning the gap. This CDR3 reads CASAPRLSGRFEQYF. The CDR3 nucleotides read TGTGCCAGCGCCCCCAGGCTATCGGGACGGTTCGAGCAGTACTTC.

This clonotype was seen many times. The rearrangement uses TRBV20-1 and TRBJ2-2, with 10 bases lining up with TRBD1. The V gene's germline CDR1 is DFQATT and CDR2 SNEGSKA (reference sequence). V lost 0 bases and J lost 4; bases outside the gene matches: 2. The length of the CDR3 is 15 residues. As DNA, the CDR3 is TGCAGTGCTAGAGATCGGACAGGGGGCACCGGGGAGCTGTTTTTT. The encoded protein is CSARDRTGGTGELFF.

This clonotype appeared a few times. The chain has TRBV5-1 and TRBJ2-3, with a possible D match to TRBD1 (6 bases). V was clipped by 1 base and J by 2 bases, with 17 bases between them. Germline values: CDR1 SGHRS, CDR2 YFSETQ. This CDR3 comprises 17 residues. CDR3 DNA: TGCGCCAGCAGCTTGCCCAGGACAGACTACTACACAGATACGCAGTATTTT. Translated: CASSLPRTDYYTDTQYF.

At least ten counts were recorded for this clonotype. This chain connects TRBV25-1 to TRBJ1-1; 7 bases map to TRBD1. The CDR3 is 14 amino acids. Trimming took 1 base from V and 1 from J; bases not matched to a gene: 0. The germline V gene encodes CDR1 MGHDK and CDR2 SYGVNS. The CDR3 DNA reads TGTGCCAGCAGTGAATGGACAGGGAACACTGAAGCTTTCTTT. Translation: CASSEWTGNTEAFF.

This clonotype was seen many times. This chain joins TRBV5-1 and TRBJ2-5, with D possibly TRBD1 on 8 matching bases. The CDR3 runs 15 residues. V was trimmed by 4 bases and J by 2 bases, leaving 15 bases between them. The germline V gene encodes CDR1 SGHRS and CDR2 YFSETQ. CDR3 region: CASSVNRGGQETQYF. The CDR3 DNA follows: TGCGCCAGCAGCGTCAACAGGGGGGGACAAGAGACCCAGTACTTC.

This clonotype was found many times. The chain uses TRBV6-1 and TRBJ1-1; D unclear. Germline assignment: CDR1 MNHNS and CDR2 SASEGT. V was trimmed by 4 bases and J by 8 bases, leaving 8 bases between them. The CDR3 extends over 11 amino acids. The CDR3 DNA sequence: TGTGCCAGCAGTGTGGTAGGGGAAGCTTTCTTT. Protein sequence: CASSVVGEAFF.

CDR3 sequence reads: CASSLGWTGRNYEQYF. The DNA for the CDR3 is TGTGCCAGCAGCTTAGGGTGGACAGGTCGCAACTACGAGCAGTACTTC. V gene TRBV11-2 combines with J gene TRBJ2-7, with 7 bases matching TRBD1. V lost 1 base and J lost 3; bases outside the gene matches: 9. The CDR3 runs 16 residues. From germline, CDR1 is SGHAT and CDR2 FQNNGV.